These 32 T cell receptor beta chains share one sample of origin, sequenced in a study of PD-1 blockade in classical Hodgkin lymphoma. Sequenced by immunoSEQ multiplex PCR; TCRdb stores in-frame clones only, minus some. The sample carries 75,000 to 100,000 clones, approximately 94% recorded once. Stated time point: cycle 4 day 1 (C4D1), after 5 to 7 weeks of nivolumab. Each patient experienced a relapse that followed autologous stem cell transplantation, and brentuximab vedotin exposure varied. The source material was peripheral blood mononuclear cells (PBMCs), sampled before the fourth cycle of nivolumab. Receptor source: a human donor with classical Hodgkin lymphoma.

The rearrangement joins TRBV28 to TRBJ1-4, with unresolved D. Germline CDR1 and CDR2: MDHEN and SYDVKM. This CDR3 spans 14 amino acids. The V gene lost 5 bases and the J gene lost 3 bases, with 10 bases spanning the gap. CDR3 sequence reads: CASSPLSANEKLFF. The CDR3 DNA sequence: TGTGCCAGCAGTCCACTTTCAGCTAATGAAAAACTGTTTTTT.

The chain joins TRBV11-2 to TRBJ1-1, with D unclear. The CDR3 totals 14 residues. V was clipped by 5 bases and J by 2 bases, with 12 bases between them. Germline V gene sequence: CDR1 SGHAT, CDR2 FQNNGV. The chain's CDR3 is CASSRSGSNTEAFF. The DNA for the CDR3 is TGTGCCAGCAGCCGGAGTGGTAGCAACACTGAAGCTTTCTTT.

The CDR3 here is CASSLYVGGGPYEQYF. The CDR3 coding sequence is TGTGCCAGCAGCTTATACGTCGGCGGGGGACCCTACGAGCAGTACTTC. This sequence joins TRBV7-6 and TRBJ2-7, with 7 bases fitting TRBD2. Trimming at V came to 2 bases and at J to 2 bases, leaving 9 bases not matched to a gene. The CDR3 runs to 16 residues. CDR1 SGHVS and CDR2 FNYEAQ come from the germline V gene.

This sequence joins TRBV6-4 and TRBJ2-3; TRBD1 matches at 8 bases. This CDR3 has 13 amino acids. The V gene end was trimmed by 8 bases and the J gene end by 3 bases; junction bases not matched to a gene: 4. Looked up from germline, CDR1 is MRHNA and CDR2 is SNTAGT. CDR3 in DNA: TGTGCCAGCGCCGACAGGGGTACAGATACGCAGTATTTT. Translated: CASADRGTDTQYF.

The chain joins TRBV11-2 to TRBJ2-3; possibly TRBD2 for D (6 bases). The V gene lost 1 base and the J gene lost 2 bases, with 7 bases spanning the gap. Germline V gene data show CDR1 as SGHAT and CDR2 as FQNNGV. The CDR3 runs 14 residues. The CDR3 region has the DNA TGTGCCAGCAGCTTAGTGCGGGACACAGATACGCAGTATTTT. Translation gives CASSLVRDTDTQYF.

As DNA, the CDR3 is TGCGCCAGCAGCCAAGCCTTAGTCTATGCGCAGTATTTT. Its protein is CASSQALVYAQYF. The chain uses TRBV10-1 and TRBJ2-3; D call uncertain. The germline CDR1 and CDR2 sequences are WNHNN and SYGVQD (reference sequence). The V and J ends lost 6 bases and 10 bases respectively, with 17 bases between them. This CDR3 comprises 13 residues.

The V call is TRBV6-5, the J call TRBJ2-3; D is ambiguous. Germline V CDR1 and CDR2: MNHEY, SVGAGI. The length of the CDR3 is 12 residues. V lost 4 bases and J lost 6, with 8 bases in between. The CDR3 DNA reads as TGTGCCAGCAGTTCTCCCGGGGATACGCAGTATTTT. It specifies CASSSPGDTQYF.

The V gene is TRBV10-2, the J gene TRBJ1-3, with TRBD1 identical over 7 bases. The V gene's germline CDR1 is WSHSY and CDR2 SAAADI. Trimming removed 8 bases from V and 0 bases from J; junction bases left unmatched: 7. The CDR3 is 15 residues long. The DNA for the CDR3 is TGCGCCAGCTCCTCGACAGGGAGCTCTGGAAACACCATATATTTT. This translates into CASSSTGSSGNTIYF.

CDR3 sequence (DNA): TGCAGTGCTAGGTTCGTAGAGACCCAGTACTTC. Amino acids: CSARFVETQYF. The V and J genes are TRBV20-1 and TRBJ2-5; D not resolved. The length of the CDR3 is 11 residues. Deletions cut 3 bases from V and 4 bases from J, with 6 bases between. The germline gives CDR1 DFQATT, CDR2 SNEGSKA (reference sequence).

V is TRBV28 and J is TRBJ1-5; 9 nucleotides line up with TRBD1. Germline V gives CDR1 MDHEN, CDR2 SYDVKM. Losses at the gene ends were 5 bases for V and 3 bases for J; bases not matched to a gene: 2. This CDR3 is built from 14 residues. For the CDR3, the DNA is TGTGCCAGCAGTGACAGGGGGAACAATCAGCCCCAGCATTTT. Amino acids: CASSDRGNNQPQHF. Supplemented by reference TRBV28 and TRBJ1-5, the full variable domain reads DVKVTQSSRYLVKRTGEKVFLECVQDMDHENMFWYRQDPGLGLRLIYFSYDVKMKEKGDIPEGYSVSREKKERFSLILESASTNQTSMYLCASSDRGNNQPQHFGDGTRLSIL.

The J gene is TRBJ2-7, the V gene TRBV5-4; 8 nucleotides match TRBD1. The germline V gene has CDR1 SGHNT and CDR2 YYREEE (reference sequence). V lost 5 bases, J lost 4 bases, and 5 bases stayed unmatched. The CDR3 sequence is 13 residues long. The CDR3 spells CASRYQGAYEQYF. The CDR3 DNA sequence: TGTGCCAGCAGGTACCAGGGGGCGTACGAGCAGTACTTC.

This clone came up once. The chain has TRBV5-6 and TRBJ1-2, with D unclear. Trimming removed 0 bases at V and 6 bases at J, with 15 bases between. Looked up from germline, CDR1 is SGHDT and CDR2 is YYEEEE. CDR3 length: 15 residues. The CDR3: CASSLAGRLLDGYTF. In DNA, the CDR3 is TGTGCCAGCAGCTTGGCTGGCAGGTTGTTGGATGGCTACACCTTC.

The chain employs TRBV9 and TRBJ2-1, with 16 bases lining up with TRBD2. This CDR3 is built from 18 residues. Germline trimming cut 2 bases from V and 5 bases from J; bases unmatched to any gene: 7. Germline V gene data show CDR1 as SGDLS and CDR2 as YYNGEE. DNA of the CDR3: TGTGCCAGCAGCGTTGGGACTAGCGGGAGGGCCGGCGACAATGAGCAGTTCTTC. Its protein is CASSVGTSGRAGDNEQFF.

The V and J genes are TRBV23-1 and TRBJ1-1; 9 nucleotides line up with TRBD1. TRBV23-1 is treated as an ORF (open reading frame) with a function not yet certain. This CDR3 contains 19 residues. The V and J ends lost 0 bases and 1 base, in that order; junction bases with no gene match: 12. CDR3 DNA: TGCGCCAGCAGTCAATCGGGAACAGGGGGCCGTCTAGGGAACACTGAAGCTTTCTTT. This codes for CASSQSGTGGRLGNTEAFF.

The genes are TRBV6-6 and TRBJ2-3, with a possible D match to TRBD1 (5 bases). The CDR3 contains 12 residues. The germline V gene has CDR1 MNHNY and CDR2 SVGAGI (reference sequence). Trimming removed 8 bases at V and 4 bases at J, with 10 bases between. The CDR3 reads CASGAVADTQYF. Written as DNA, the CDR3 is TGTGCCAGCGGGGCAGTAGCAGATACGCAGTATTTT.

This clone was picked up one time. V usage is TRBV5-1 and J usage is TRBJ1-1; no definite D call. The CDR3 runs 17 residues. Trimming cost V 0 bases and J 1 base, with 16 bases left between them. The germline CDR1 and CDR2 sequences are SGHRS and YFSETQ. CDR3: CASSLGLRQASNTEAFF. CDR3 nucleotide sequence: TGCGCCAGCAGCTTGGGCCTCCGGCAGGCTTCGAACACTGAAGCTTTCTTT.

The V call is TRBV27, the J call TRBJ2-3; the D call may be TRBD1 or TRBD2 (5 bases each). CDR3 size: 11 residues. Germline CDR1 MNHEY, CDR2 SMNVEV (reference sequence). V lost 10 bases, J lost 8 bases, and 13 bases lay in between. The CDR3 protein is CATTYGGTQYF. The CDR3 DNA reads as TGTGCCACAACCTATGGGGGTACGCAGTATTTT.

The rearrangement joins TRBV7-6 to TRBJ2-3; D unresolved. The ends were cut back, 0 bases at V and 0 bases at J, with 1 base in the middle. The CDR3 runs 13 residues. Germline-derived CDR1 and CDR2 are SGHVS and FNYEAQ. The DNA of the CDR3 is TGTGCCAGCAGCTTAGCTAGCACAGATACGCAGTATTTT. It yields the protein CASSLASTDTQYF.

Note on this clone: Other DNA sequences in this specimen translate into the identical CDR3. The V call is TRBV29-1, the J call TRBJ2-7, with D unresolved. Germline CDR1 is SQVTM and CDR2 is ANQGSEA. Trimming removed 6 bases at V and 4 bases at J, with 7 bases between. CDR3 length equals 10 residues. The CDR3 DNA sequence: TGCAGCGTCGGCGAGTACGAGCAGTACTTC. It is translated as CSVGEYEQYF.

The J gene is TRBJ2-2, the V gene TRBV6-1; D is perhaps TRBD1 (5 bases). Germline CDR1 MNHNS, CDR2 SASEGT. This CDR3 has 13 residues. Trimming left V 4 bases short and J 5 bases short, with 8 bases between. CDR3 DNA: TGTGCCAGCAGTGGGCAGGGTACCGGGGAGCTGTTTTTT. It codes for CASSGQGTGELFF.

This chain links TRBV30 with TRBJ2-1; no clear D. Trimming removed 5 bases from V and 7 bases from J, with 9 bases in between. This CDR3 has 11 residues. CDR1 GTSNPN and CDR2 SVGIG come from the germline V gene (reference sequence). The CDR3 sequence is CAWASWNEQFF. CDR3 coding DNA: TGTGCCTGGGCCTCTTGGAATGAGCAGTTCTTC.

The V gene is TRBV16, the J gene TRBJ1-2, with no clear D. V shed 4 bases and J shed 4 bases, with 7 bases lying between them. The CDR3 consists of 12 residues. Germline CDR1 KGHSY, CDR2 FQNENV. The CDR3 loop is CASSLNSYGYTF. In DNA form, the CDR3 reads TGTGCCAGCAGCCTCAATTCCTATGGCTACACCTTC.

This chain links TRBV27 with TRBJ2-7, with D unresolved. V dropped 4 bases and J dropped 3 bases, with 13 bases sitting between them. Germline V gene data show CDR1 as MNHEY and CDR2 as SMNVEV (reference sequence). This CDR3 region has 14 residues. This CDR3 is CASSSRLGFYEQYF. DNA of the CDR3: TGTGCCAGCAGTTCAAGGCTGGGGTTCTACGAGCAGTACTTC.

The chain has TRBV6-1 and TRBJ2-7; 9 positions match TRBD2. The CDR3 has 14 amino acids. The germline V gene encodes CDR1 MNHNS and CDR2 SASEGT. V was clipped by 5 bases and J by 4 bases; unmatched bases: 6. This CDR3 is CASSSGRTPYEQYF. CDR3 nucleotide sequence: TGTGCCAGCAGTAGCGGGAGGACCCCTTACGAGCAGTACTTC.

The chain has TRBV28 and TRBJ2-1, with TRBD1 matching 11 bases. The junction had 13 bases not matched to a gene; V was cut back by 6 bases and J by 6 bases. CDR1 is MDHEN, CDR2 SYDVKM, per germline. The CDR3 has 17 amino acids. The CDR3 coding sequence is TGTGCCAGCAGGTTCGGGACAGGGGGTCTTTTTGTCAATGAGCAGTTCTTC. Its protein product is CASRFGTGGLFVNEQFF.

The chain employs TRBV10-1 and TRBJ2-3; the D gene is possibly TRBD2 (6 bases). CDR1 is WNHNN and CDR2 is SYGVQD in the germline V gene (reference sequence). The CDR3 consists of 17 residues. Trimming pared 7 bases from V and 5 bases from J, leaving 25 bases between. Here the CDR3 DNA reads TGCGCCAGCAAGGAGCCCACAATAAAGGGGAGGAGAGATACGCAGTATTTT. The encoded protein is CASKEPTIKGRRDTQYF.

This rearrangement joins TRBV6-5 to TRBJ2-1; weak D call: TRBD1 (5 bases). The CDR3 loop spans 14 amino acids. Germline V gene sequence: CDR1 MNHEY, CDR2 SVGAGI. V was clipped by 5 bases and J by 1 base, with 9 bases between them. CDR3 amino acids: CASSTTGSYNEQFF. As DNA, the CDR3 is TGTGCCAGCAGTACCACAGGATCCTACAATGAGCAGTTCTTC.

The chain links TRBV14 to TRBJ1-1, with 9 bases fitting TRBD1. This CDR3 has 17 amino acids. Per the germline V gene, CDR1 is SGHDN and CDR2 is FVKESK. V lost 8 bases, J lost 2 bases, and 15 bases stayed unmatched. The CDR3 region is CASVNAGTGTFNTEAFF. CDR3 DNA: TGTGCCAGCGTAAATGCCGGGACAGGGACCTTTAACACTGAAGCTTTCTTT.

The chain has TRBV30 and TRBJ1-1, with D hard to call. From germline, CDR1 is GTSNPN and CDR2 SVGIG (reference sequence). The V and J ends lost 3 bases and 1 base respectively, with 12 bases between them. This CDR3 contains 14 residues. The CDR3 DNA sequence: TGTGCCTGGAGCCCGGGGAGGAGGAACACTGAAGCTTTCTTT. The encoded protein is CAWSPGRRNTEAFF.

V is TRBV7-3 and J is TRBJ2-1; tentatively, D is TRBD2 (6 bases). V lost 5 bases and J 2 bases, leaving 13 bases between the germline ends. The CDR3 is 15 amino acids. Germline V lookup: CDR1 SGHTA, CDR2 FQGTGA. The DNA for the CDR3 is TGTGCCAGCAGCGAACTAGCATCAACCTACAATGAGCAGTTCTTC. Encoded protein: CASSELASTYNEQFF.

V gene TRBV2 combines with J gene TRBJ1-5, with D hard to call. CDR1 is SNHLY and CDR2 is FYNNEI in the germline V gene. The length of the CDR3 is 14 residues. V lost 3 bases and J lost 2, with 8 bases in between. Written as DNA, the CDR3 is TGTGCCAGCAGTGAGACTACAGGCAATCAGCCCCAGCATTTT. Amino acids: CASSETTGNQPQHF.

The rearrangement uses TRBV27 and TRBJ1-1; 8 bases fit TRBD1. This CDR3 has 15 amino acids. Trimming cost V 7 bases and J 1 base; bases outside gene matches: 8. Germline lookup yields CDR1 MNHEY and CDR2 SMNVEV (reference sequence). Here the CDR3 reads CASKRTGTQNTEAFF. The CDR3 region has the DNA TGTGCCAGCAAAAGGACAGGGACTCAGAACACTGAAGCTTTCTTT.